The source of this T cell receptor beta chain is a study of monozygotic twins with inflammatory bowel disease. General study findings and limits: Compared with healthy twins, IBD patients shared fewer clonotypes with others, especially with disease activity. Diversity of TCRbeta measured by inverse Simpson was lower in IBD patients than in healthy co-twins.

The unique tags termed UMIs, each holding a 6-nucleotide sample barcode, were added by means of template switching. TCRdb re-called the 5' RACE reads; every CDR3 protein appears as one record, without DNA. The data show 150,000 to 200,000 distinct CDR3 sequences, and the top ten clones hold under 3.5%. The length of the CDR3 is 15 residues. Germline V CDR1 and CDR2: MGHRA, YSYEKL. A remark on this clonotype: Its antigen is still unknown.

The specimen was blood. The J gene is TRBJ1-1, the V gene TRBV4-1; TCRdb picks TRBD1, but there is no DNA to check that call. This clonotype originated in a human donor with ulcerative colitis or Crohn's disease, or a healthy co-twin of an affected twin (not recorded which). CDR3 loop: CASSQERGGRTEAFF.